The 10 T cell receptor beta chains in this list originate from one sample, sequenced in a study of blood T cells in healthy people across ages. A second PCR of roughly 7 to 11 cycles used a sample-barcoded 5' primer and a J-beta primer mix. TCRdb fed the 5' RACE reads into MiXCR, producing one record per CDR3 protein. Of around 940,000 distinct CDR3 sequences in the sample, about 51% were seen once. The sequencing input was blood. These receptors were taken from an older woman in good health.

V usage is TRBV6-6 and J usage is TRBJ1-5; 7 positions agree with TRBD1. The CDR3 loop spans 14 amino acids. The ends lost 9 bases at V and 3 bases at J; junction bases unmatched: 8. Germline CDR1 is MNHNY and CDR2 is SVGAGI (reference sequence). The DNA for the CDR3 is TGTGCCAGTCGGGAGGGGGCGGTCAATCAGCCCCAGCATTTT. This encodes CASREGAVNQPQHF.

The chain links TRBV5-1 to TRBJ2-1; D gene ambiguous. Trimming took 5 bases from V and 8 from J, leaving 26 bases between them. This CDR3 is 17 amino acids long. The V gene's germline CDR1 is SGHRS and CDR2 YFSETQ. The CDR3 region has the DNA TGCGCCAGCAGTGTGGGCGTCTCACAAATTTCTTACGATGAGCAGTTCTTC. Residues: CASSVGVSQISYDEQFF.

There are a few counts of this clonotype. The rearrangement joins TRBV29-1 to TRBJ2-7; maybe TRBD2 (5 bases). Trimming removed 3 bases from V and 7 bases from J, with 16 bases in between. The CDR3 extends over 13 amino acids. CDR1 is SQVTM and CDR2 is ANQGSEA in the germline V gene. CDR3 region: CSVDTGGEREQYF. In nucleotides, the CDR3 is TGCAGCGTTGATACTGGAGGCGAAAGGGAGCAGTACTTC.

The chain employs TRBV6-1 and TRBJ1-2; D call uncertain. In germline, CDR1 is MNHNS, CDR2 SASEGT. The CDR3 is 14 amino acids. V dropped 3 bases and J dropped 7 bases, with 15 bases sitting between them. CDR3 protein: CASSDVLTKPGYTF. The DNA for the CDR3 is TGTGCCAGCAGTGACGTCTTAACCAAACCTGGCTACACCTTC.

J is TRBJ2-5 and V is TRBV5-8; TRBD2 matches at 10 bases. The J segment lost 11 bases and the V segment lost 0 bases, leaving 13 bases of the junction unmatched. The CDR3 sequence is 16 residues long. Looked up from germline, CDR1 is SGHTS and CDR2 is YDEGEE. The CDR3 region has the DNA TGTGCCAGCAGCTTGGACCTAGCGGGAGCCCTCCGGGAGCAGTACTTC. As protein: CASSLDLAGALREQYF. Full variable domain (outside the CDR3, taken from reference TRBV5-8 and TRBJ2-5): EAGVTQSPTHLIKTRGQQATLRCSPISGHTSVYWYQQALGLGLQFLLWYDEGEERNRGNFPPRFSGRQFPNYSSELNVNALELEDSALYLCASSLDLAGALREQYFGPGTRLLVL.

This clonotype was counted a few times. This chain's CDR3 is CASLGLINYGYTF. CDR3 sequence (DNA): TGTGCCAGCTTGGGACTGATAAACTATGGCTACACCTTC. V usage is TRBV7-2 and J usage is TRBJ1-2; weak D call: TRBD1 (5 bases). Germline values: CDR1 SGHTA, CDR2 FQGNSA. V was trimmed by 8 bases and J by 2 bases, leaving 12 bases between them. CDR3 size: 13 residues. The variable domain in full, completed from reference TRBV7-2 and TRBJ1-2, reads GAGVSQSPSNKVTEKGKDVELRCDPISGHTALYWYRQSLGQGLEFLIYFQGNSAPDKSGLPSDRFSAERTGGSVSTLTIQRTQQEDSAVYLCASLGLINYGYTFGSGTRLTVV.

The rearrangement joins TRBV20-1 to TRBJ2-3; D gene uncertain. Trimming took 7 bases from V and 1 from J, leaving 15 bases between them. Germline assignment: CDR1 DFQATT and CDR2 SNEGSKA (reference sequence). The CDR3 extends over 14 amino acids. Here the CDR3 reads CSGLTDVGTDTQYF. The CDR3, as DNA: TGCAGTGGGTTGACGGATGTCGGCACAGATACGCAGTATTTT.

The chain carries TRBV2 and TRBJ2-1, with D hard to call. Per the germline V gene, CDR1 is SNHLY and CDR2 is FYNNEI. Trimming shortened V by 4 bases and J by 5 bases, and 9 bases separated the two germline ends. CDR3 length equals 13 residues. The CDR3 nucleotides read TGTGCCAGCAGTGGCGGACCCCACAATGAGCAGTTCTTC. This sequence encodes CASSGGPHNEQFF.

The gene calls are TRBV29-1 and TRBJ1-1, with TRBD1 matching over 7 bases. CDR3 length equals 13 residues. V gave up 3 bases and J gave up 6 bases; unmatched junction bases: 7. Germline V CDR1 and CDR2: SQVTM, ANQGSEA. The chain's CDR3 is CSVDDRAGAEAFF. The CDR3 DNA is TGCAGCGTTGACGACAGGGCCGGGGCTGAAGCTTTCTTT.

The V call is TRBV6-5, the J call TRBJ1-2; 9 nucleotides agree with TRBD1. The CDR3 has 13 residues. The trim removed 4 bases at V and 10 bases at J, leaving 7 bases unmatched. Germline CDR1 MNHEY, CDR2 SVGAGI. Here the CDR3 DNA reads TGTGCCAGCAGTTCTGGGACAGGGAGGGACTACACCTTC. Protein product: CASSSGTGRDYTF.